The clone carrying this T cell receptor beta chain was seen ten or more times. Its antigen is unidentified. These data are taken from a study of metastatic and nonmetastatic thyroid tumors. Whole-study context: Where malignant and benign thyroid patients were concerned, repertoires were compared across blood and tumor or nodule tissue.

The CDR3 consists of 15 residues. V was clipped by 5 bases and J by 9 bases, with 20 bases between them. Germline V gives CDR1 SGHTA, CDR2 FQGTGA. Treatment of any kind had been given to no patient before thyroid surgery. TCRdb re-called clones via MiXCR from the PCR reads. Here the sample spans around 61,000 clones, 25% to 35% being singletons. Study results and caveats: Relative to benign nodules, malignant thyroid tumors were reportedly characterized by significantly elevated TCR beta diversity in blood and tumor.

The TCR originated in a female donor with papillary thyroid cancer or a benign thyroid nodule (not recorded which). Some clones in this sample may be carry-over from other donors' samples. The chain uses TRBV7-3 and TRBJ2-1, with a tentative D call TRBD2 (5 bases). Sequencing was carried out using blood. CDR3 sequence (DNA): TGTGCCAGCAGCCCGCGCGGAGGATCCGGCGGTGAGCAGTTCTTC. Residues: CASSPRGGSGGEQFF.